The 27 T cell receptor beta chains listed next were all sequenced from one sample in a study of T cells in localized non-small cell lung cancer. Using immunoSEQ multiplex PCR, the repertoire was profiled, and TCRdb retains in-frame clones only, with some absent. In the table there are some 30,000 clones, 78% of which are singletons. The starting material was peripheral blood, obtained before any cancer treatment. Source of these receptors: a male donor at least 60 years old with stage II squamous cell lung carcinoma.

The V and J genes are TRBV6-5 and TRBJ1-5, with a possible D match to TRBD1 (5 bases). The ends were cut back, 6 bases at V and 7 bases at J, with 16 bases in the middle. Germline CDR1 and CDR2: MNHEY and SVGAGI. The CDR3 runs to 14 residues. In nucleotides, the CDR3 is TGTGCCAGCAGGCAGGTAGGGGCGGGCCAGCCCCAGCATTTT. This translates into CASRQVGAGQPQHF.

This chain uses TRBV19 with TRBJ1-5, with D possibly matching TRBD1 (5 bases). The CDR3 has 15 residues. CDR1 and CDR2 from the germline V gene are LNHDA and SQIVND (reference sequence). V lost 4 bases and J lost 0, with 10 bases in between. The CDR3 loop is CASSTPGYSNQPQHF. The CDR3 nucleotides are TGTGCCAGTAGTACCCCAGGGTATAGCAATCAGCCCCAGCATTTT.

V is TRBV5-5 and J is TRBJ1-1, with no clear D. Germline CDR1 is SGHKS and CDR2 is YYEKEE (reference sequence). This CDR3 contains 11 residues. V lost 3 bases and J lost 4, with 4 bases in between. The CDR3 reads CASSSSTEAFF. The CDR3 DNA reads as TGTGCCAGCAGCTCTAGCACTGAAGCTTTCTTT.

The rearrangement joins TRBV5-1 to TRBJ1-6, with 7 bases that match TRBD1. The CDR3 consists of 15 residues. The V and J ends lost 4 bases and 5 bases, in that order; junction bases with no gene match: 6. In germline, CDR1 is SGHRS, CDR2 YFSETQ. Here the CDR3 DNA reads TGCGCCAGCAGCCGGTCCGGGACAGATAATTCACCCCTCCACTTT. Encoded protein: CASSRSGTDNSPLHF.

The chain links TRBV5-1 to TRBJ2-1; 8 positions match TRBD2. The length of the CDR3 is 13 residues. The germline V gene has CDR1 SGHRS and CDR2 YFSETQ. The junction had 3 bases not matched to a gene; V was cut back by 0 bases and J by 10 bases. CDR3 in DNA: TGCGCCAGCAGCTTGGAGCCTAGCGGGGAGCAGTTCTTC. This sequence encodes CASSLEPSGEQFF.

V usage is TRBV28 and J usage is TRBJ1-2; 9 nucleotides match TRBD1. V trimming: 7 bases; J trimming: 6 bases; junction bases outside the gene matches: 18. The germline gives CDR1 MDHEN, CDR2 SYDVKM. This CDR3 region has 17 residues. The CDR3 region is CASTTTRGGQGRNGYTF. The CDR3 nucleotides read TGTGCCAGCACAACGACACGGGGGGGACAGGGTAGGAATGGCTACACCTTC.

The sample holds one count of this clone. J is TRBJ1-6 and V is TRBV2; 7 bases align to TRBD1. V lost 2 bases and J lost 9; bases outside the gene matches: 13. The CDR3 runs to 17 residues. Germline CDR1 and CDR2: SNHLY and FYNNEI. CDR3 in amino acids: CASSEYGKGALSSPLHF. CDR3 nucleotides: TGTGCCAGCAGTGAATACGGGAAGGGGGCATTAAGTTCACCCCTCCACTTT. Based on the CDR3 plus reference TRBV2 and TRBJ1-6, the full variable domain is EPEVTQTPSHQVTQMGQEVILRCVPISNHLYFYWYRQILGQKVEFLVSFYNNEISEKSEIFDDQFSVERPDGSNFTLKIRSTKLEDSAMYFCASSEYGKGALSSPLHFGNGTRLTVT.

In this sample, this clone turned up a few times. The DNA of the CDR3 is TGTGCCAGCAGCGACCTCCCGACTAGACGGTCCTACGAGCAGTACTTC. Encoded protein: CASSDLPTRRSYEQYF. This chain connects TRBV2 to TRBJ2-7; weak D call: TRBD2 (6 bases). Trimming shortened V by 6 bases and J by 1 base, and 19 bases separated the two germline ends. CDR1 is SNHLY and CDR2 is FYNNEI in the germline V gene. The CDR3 totals 16 residues. Full variable domain (rest looked up from reference TRBV2 and TRBJ2-7): EPEVTQTPSHQVTQMGQEVILRCVPISNHLYFYWYRQILGQKVEFLVSFYNNEISEKSEIFDDQFSVERPDGSNFTLKIRSTKLEDSAMYFCASSDLPTRRSYEQYFGPGTRLTVT.

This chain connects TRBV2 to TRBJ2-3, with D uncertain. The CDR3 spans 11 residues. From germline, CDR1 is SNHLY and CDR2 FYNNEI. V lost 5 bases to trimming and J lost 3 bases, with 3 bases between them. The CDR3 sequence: CASSITDTQYF. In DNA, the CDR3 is TGTGCCAGCAGTATAACAGATACGCAGTATTTT.

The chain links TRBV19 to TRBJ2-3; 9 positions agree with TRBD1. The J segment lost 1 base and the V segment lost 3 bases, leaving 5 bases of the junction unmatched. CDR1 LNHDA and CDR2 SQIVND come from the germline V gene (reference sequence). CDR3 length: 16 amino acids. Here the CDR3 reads CASSIRTGGGTDTQYF. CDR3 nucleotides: TGTGCCAGTAGTATCCGTACAGGGGGCGGCACAGATACGCAGTATTTT.

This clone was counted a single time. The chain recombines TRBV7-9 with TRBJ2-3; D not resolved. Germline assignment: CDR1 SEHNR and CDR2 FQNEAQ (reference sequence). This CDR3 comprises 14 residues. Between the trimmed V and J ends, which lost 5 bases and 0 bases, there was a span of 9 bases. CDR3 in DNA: TGTGCCAGCAGCGAGTCGGGTAGCACAGATACGCAGTATTTT. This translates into CASSESGSTDTQYF.

CDR3 DNA sequence: TGTGCCAGTAGTTTCCGGGACTATTCCCACAATGAGCAGTTCTTC. Protein sequence: CASSFRDYSHNEQFF. V usage is TRBV19 and J usage is TRBJ2-1; 7 nucleotides align to TRBD2. The germline V gene encodes CDR1 LNHDA and CDR2 SQIVND (reference sequence). This CDR3 is built from 15 residues. The V gene end was trimmed by 5 bases and the J gene end by 5 bases; junction bases not matched to a gene: 9.

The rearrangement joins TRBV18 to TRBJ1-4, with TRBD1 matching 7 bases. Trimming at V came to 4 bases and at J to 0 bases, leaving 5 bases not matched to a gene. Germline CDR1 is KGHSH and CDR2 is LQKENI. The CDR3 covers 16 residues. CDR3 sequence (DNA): TGTGCCAGCTCACGACCCGGACAGGCAACTAATGAAAAACTGTTTTTT. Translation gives CASSRPGQATNEKLFF.

The DNA of the CDR3 is TGTGCCAGCAGCTCCCAGGGAGGCAATCAGCCCCAGCATTTT. The encoded protein is CASSSQGGNQPQHF. The chain carries TRBV7-2 and TRBJ1-5; a possible D gene is TRBD1 (5 bases). With 4 bases removed from V and 2 bases from J, the gap between germline ends came to 9 bases. The CDR3 is 14 residues long. Germline V gene lookup returns CDR1 SGHTA and CDR2 FQGNSA.

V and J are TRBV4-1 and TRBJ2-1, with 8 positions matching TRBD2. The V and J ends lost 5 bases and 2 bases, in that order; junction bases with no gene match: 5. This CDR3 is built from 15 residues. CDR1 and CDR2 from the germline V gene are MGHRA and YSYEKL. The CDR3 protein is CASSLTSGTYNEQFF. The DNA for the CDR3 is TGCGCCAGCAGCTTAACTAGCGGAACCTACAATGAGCAGTTCTTC.

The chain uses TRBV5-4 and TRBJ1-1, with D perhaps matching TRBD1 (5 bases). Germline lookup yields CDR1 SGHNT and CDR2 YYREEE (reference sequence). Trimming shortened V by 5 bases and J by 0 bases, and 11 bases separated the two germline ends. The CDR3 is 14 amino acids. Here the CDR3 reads CASSPTAMNTEAFF. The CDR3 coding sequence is TGTGCCAGCAGTCCGACAGCCATGAACACTGAAGCTTTCTTT. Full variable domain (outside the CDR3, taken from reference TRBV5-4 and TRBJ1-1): ETGVTQSPTHLIKTRGQQVTLRCSSQSGHNTVSWYQQALGQGPQFIFQYYREEENGRGNFPPRFSGLQFPNYSSELNVNALELDDSALYLCASSPTAMNTEAFFGQGTRLTVV.

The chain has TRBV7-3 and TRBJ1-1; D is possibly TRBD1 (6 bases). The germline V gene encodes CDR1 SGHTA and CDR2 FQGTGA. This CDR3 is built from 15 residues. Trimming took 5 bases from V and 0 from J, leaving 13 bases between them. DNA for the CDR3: TGTGCCAGCAGCCCGCGGACAGCACTGAACACTGAAGCTTTCTTT. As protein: CASSPRTALNTEAFF.

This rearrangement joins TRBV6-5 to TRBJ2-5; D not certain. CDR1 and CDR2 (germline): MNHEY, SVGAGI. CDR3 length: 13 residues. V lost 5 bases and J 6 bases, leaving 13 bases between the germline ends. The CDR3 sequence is CASSPPGAKTQYF. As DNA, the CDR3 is TGTGCCAGCAGTCCCCCCGGAGCTAAGACCCAGTACTTC.

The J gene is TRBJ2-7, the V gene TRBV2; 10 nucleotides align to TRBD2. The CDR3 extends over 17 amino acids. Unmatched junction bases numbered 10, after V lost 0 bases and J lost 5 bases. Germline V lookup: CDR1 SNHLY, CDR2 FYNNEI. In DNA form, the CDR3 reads TGTGCCAGCAGTGAAGCGACGGGGCTAGCGGGGGAAAACGAGCAGTACTTC. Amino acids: CASSEATGLAGENEQYF. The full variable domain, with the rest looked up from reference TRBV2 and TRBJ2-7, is EPEVTQTPSHQVTQMGQEVILRCVPISNHLYFYWYRQILGQKVEFLVSFYNNEISEKSEIFDDQFSVERPDGSNFTLKIRSTKLEDSAMYFCASSEATGLAGENEQYFGPGTRLTVT.

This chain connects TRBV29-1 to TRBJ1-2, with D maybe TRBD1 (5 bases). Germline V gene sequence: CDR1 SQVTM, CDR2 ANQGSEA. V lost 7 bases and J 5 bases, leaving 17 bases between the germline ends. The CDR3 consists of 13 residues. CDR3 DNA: TGCAGCGCTAGTGGGCAGGGAGGGTATGGCTACACCTTC. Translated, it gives CSASGQGGYGYTF.

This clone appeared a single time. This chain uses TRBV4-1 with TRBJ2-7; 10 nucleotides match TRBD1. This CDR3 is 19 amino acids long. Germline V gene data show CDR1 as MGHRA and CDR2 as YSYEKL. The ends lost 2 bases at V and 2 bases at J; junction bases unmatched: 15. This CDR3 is CASSQSVPYRDRGAYEQYF. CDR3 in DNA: TGCGCCAGCAGCCAATCCGTTCCGTACCGGGACAGGGGAGCCTACGAGCAGTACTTC.

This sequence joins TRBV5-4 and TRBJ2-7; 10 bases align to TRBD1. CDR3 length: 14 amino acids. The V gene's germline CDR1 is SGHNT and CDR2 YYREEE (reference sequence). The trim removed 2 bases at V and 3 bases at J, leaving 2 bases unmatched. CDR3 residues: CASSFGTGDYEQYF. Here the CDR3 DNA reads TGTGCCAGCAGCTTCGGGACAGGGGACTACGAGCAGTACTTC.

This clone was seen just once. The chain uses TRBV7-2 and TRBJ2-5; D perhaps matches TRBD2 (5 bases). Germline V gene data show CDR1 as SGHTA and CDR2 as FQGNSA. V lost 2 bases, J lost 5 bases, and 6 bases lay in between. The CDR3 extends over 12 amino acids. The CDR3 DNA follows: TGTGCCAGCAGCTTAATAGCGGAGACCCAGTACTTC. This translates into CASSLIAETQYF. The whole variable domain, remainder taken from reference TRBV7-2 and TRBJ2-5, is GAGVSQSPSNKVTEKGKDVELRCDPISGHTALYWYRQSLGQGLEFLIYFQGNSAPDKSGLPSDRFSAERTGGSVSTLTIQRTQQEDSAVYLCASSLIAETQYFGPGTRLLVL.

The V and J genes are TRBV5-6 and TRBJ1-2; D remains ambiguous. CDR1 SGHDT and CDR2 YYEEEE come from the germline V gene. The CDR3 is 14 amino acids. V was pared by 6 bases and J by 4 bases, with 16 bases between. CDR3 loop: CASNPRPQFYGYTF. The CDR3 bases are TGTGCCAGCAACCCTAGACCACAATTCTATGGCTACACCTTC.

The CDR3 reads CAISERGASNQPQHF. DNA for the CDR3: TGTGCCATCAGTGAACGGGGGGCGAGCAATCAGCCCCAGCATTTT. This sequence joins TRBV10-3 and TRBJ1-5, with a tentative D call TRBD1 (6 bases). Germline lookup yields CDR1 ENHRY and CDR2 SYGVKD. With 3 bases removed from V and 1 base from J, the gap between germline ends came to 10 bases. The CDR3 runs 15 residues.

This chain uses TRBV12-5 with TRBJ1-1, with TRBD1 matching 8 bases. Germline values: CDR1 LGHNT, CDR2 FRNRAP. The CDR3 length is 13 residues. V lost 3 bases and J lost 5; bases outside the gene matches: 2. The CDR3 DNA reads TGTGCTAGTGGTTTACAGGGGGGTACTGAAGCTTTCTTT. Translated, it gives CASGLQGGTEAFF.

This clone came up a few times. The CDR3 loop reads CASSLTSGLGPEQYF. The DNA of the CDR3 is TGTGCCAGCAGCTTAACATCGGGGTTAGGTCCCGAGCAGTACTTC. This chain uses TRBV7-3 with TRBJ2-7; tentative D call: TRBD2 (5 bases). The CDR3 covers 15 residues. V was cut by 0 bases and J by 6 bases, with 15 bases left in between. Looked up from germline, CDR1 is SGHTA and CDR2 is FQGTGA.